Below are 9 T cell receptor beta chains sequenced from a single sample in a study of shared clonotypes between healthy human individuals. The repertoire was sequenced with immunoSEQ multiplex PCR; TCRdb's copy has only in-frame clones and lacks some. The table has roughly 640,000 clones, 74% seen once. Sample: memory CD4+ T cells sorted from blood. Described subset: CD45RA-negative fraction. The origin of the receptors is a woman aged 25 to 45 in good health.

V and J are TRBV20-1 and TRBJ2-7, with D tentatively TRBD2 (6 bases). Looked up from germline, CDR1 is DFQATT and CDR2 is SNEGSKA (reference sequence). CDR3 length: 10 amino acids. V shed 6 bases and J shed 9 bases, with 12 bases lying between them. Here the CDR3 reads CSASSGRQYF. CDR3 nucleotide sequence: TGCAGTGCCAGTAGCGGAAGGCAGTACTTC.

The chain carries TRBV7-9 and TRBJ2-3, with 9 bases lining up with TRBD2. The CDR3 totals 15 residues. Germline V gene lookup returns CDR1 SEHNR and CDR2 FQNEAQ (reference sequence). V was clipped by 1 base and J by 5 bases; unmatched bases: 4. The CDR3 coding sequence is TGTGCCAGCAGCTTAGGGACTAGCGACTTAGATACGCAGTATTTT. Translation gives CASSLGTSDLDTQYF. The full variable domain, its missing parts supplied by reference TRBV7-9 and TRBJ2-3, is DTGVSQNPRHKITKRGQNVTFRCDPISEHNRLYWYRQTLGQGPEFLTYFQNEAQLEKSRLLSDRFSAERPKGSFSTLEIQRTEQGDSAMYLCASSLGTSDLDTQYFGPGTRLTVL.

V gene TRBV11-2 combines with J gene TRBJ2-5, with a weak D call TRBD2 (5 bases). The CDR3 has 12 residues. The V gene lost 5 bases and the J gene lost 4 bases, with 8 bases spanning the gap. Germline assignment: CDR1 SGHAT and CDR2 FQNNGV. The CDR3 loop reads CASSDEGETQYF. In DNA, the CDR3 is TGTGCCAGCAGCGATGAGGGAGAGACCCAGTACTTC.

This sequence joins TRBV19 and TRBJ1-2, with TRBD1 matching over 8 bases. V dropped 2 bases and J dropped 13; count of bases not matched to a gene: 6. Germline V lookup: CDR1 LNHDA, CDR2 SQIVND (reference sequence). There are 12 residues in the CDR3. The CDR3 DNA sequence: TGTGCCAGTAGTATAACGGACAGGGTGCTCACCTTC. This codes for CASSITDRVLTF. The whole variable domain, filled in from reference TRBV19 and TRBJ1-2, reads DGGITQSPKYLFRKEGQNVTLSCEQNLNHDAMYWYRQDPGQGLRLIYYSQIVNDFQKGDIAEGYSVSREKKESFPLTVTSAQKNPTAFYLCASSITDRVLTFGSGTRLTVV.

V and J are TRBV6-1 and TRBJ1-2, with TRBD1 identical over 10 bases. CDR1 and CDR2 from the germline V gene are MNHNS and SASEGT. With V trimmed by 1 base and J by 6 bases, 8 bases remained unmatched. The CDR3 covers 16 residues. CDR3 residues: CASSEVLLGQGHGYTF. The CDR3 nucleotides read TGTGCCAGCAGTGAAGTTCTGTTGGGACAGGGGCATGGCTACACCTTC.

This chain uses TRBV28 with TRBJ1-1, with TRBD1 matching over 7 bases. J was trimmed by 9 bases and V by 5 bases; bases with no gene match: 6. This CDR3 contains 12 residues. The germline gives CDR1 MDHEN, CDR2 SYDVKM. CDR3 nucleotide sequence: TGTGCCAGCAGTGCGTCGGACAGGAAAGCTTTCTTT. It yields the protein CASSASDRKAFF.

V is TRBV28 and J is TRBJ2-3, with D perhaps matching TRBD1 or TRBD2 (7 bases each). This CDR3 is 17 amino acids long. Germline CDR1 and CDR2: MDHEN and SYDVKM. V lost 3 bases and J 2 bases, leaving 18 bases between the germline ends. CDR3 in amino acids: CASSFARGRVSTDTQYF. The DNA for the CDR3 is TGTGCCAGCAGTTTCGCCAGGGGGAGGGTTTCCACAGATACGCAGTATTTT.

V is TRBV5-6 and J is TRBJ2-5, with D unresolved. Germline V CDR1 and CDR2: SGHDT, YYEEEE. The V and J ends lost 0 bases and 2 bases respectively, with 5 bases between them. The CDR3 extends over 13 amino acids. The DNA of the CDR3 is TGTGCCAGCAGCTTGGCGCAGCAAGAGACCCAGTACTTC. Translation gives CASSLAQQETQYF.

V is TRBV18 and J is TRBJ1-5; D is unclear. V was pared by 5 bases and J by 0 bases, with 11 bases between. This CDR3 comprises 15 residues. Germline lookup yields CDR1 KGHSH and CDR2 LQKENI. The CDR3 DNA is TGTGCCAGCTCATCCGGATGGATTAGCAATCAGCCCCAGCATTTT. Its protein product is CASSSGWISNQPQHF.